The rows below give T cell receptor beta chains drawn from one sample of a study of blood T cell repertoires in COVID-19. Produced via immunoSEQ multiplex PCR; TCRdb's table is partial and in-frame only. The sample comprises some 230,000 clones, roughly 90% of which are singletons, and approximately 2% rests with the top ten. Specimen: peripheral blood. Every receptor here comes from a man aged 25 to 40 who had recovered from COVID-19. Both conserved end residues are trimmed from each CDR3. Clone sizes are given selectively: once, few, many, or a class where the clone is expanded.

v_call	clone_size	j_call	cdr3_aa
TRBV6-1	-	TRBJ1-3	ASSEGGGHTIY
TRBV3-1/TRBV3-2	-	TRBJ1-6	ASSQGMGQGRSSPLH
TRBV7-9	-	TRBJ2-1	ASSLAPIDNEQF
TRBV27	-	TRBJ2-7	ASSLSGTGYHEQY
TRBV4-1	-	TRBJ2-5	ASSGGRVWETQY
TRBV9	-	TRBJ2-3	ASSVVGGANADTQY
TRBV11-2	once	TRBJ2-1	ASSFGSGGGANEQF
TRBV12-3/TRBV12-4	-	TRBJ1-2	ASSQGNYGYT
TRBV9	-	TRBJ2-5	ASSSSGGGFKRETQY
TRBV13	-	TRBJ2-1	ASSSTTGTSGLNEQF
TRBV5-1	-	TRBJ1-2	ASSWGRTGDGYT
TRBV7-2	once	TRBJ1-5	ASSRTGGEPQH
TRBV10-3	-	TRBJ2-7	AIAGDRSYEQY
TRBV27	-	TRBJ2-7	ASSNLWTGGNEQY
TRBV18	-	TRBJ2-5	ASSPPEAQETQY
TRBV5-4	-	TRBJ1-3	ASHNSGPGNTIY
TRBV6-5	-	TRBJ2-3	ASRVRDTDTQY
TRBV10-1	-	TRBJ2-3	ASGDSRTTDTQY
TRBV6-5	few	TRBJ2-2	ASRTGQGGTGELF
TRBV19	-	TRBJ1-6	ASRMRLDSYNSPLH
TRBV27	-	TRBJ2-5	ASSLWPVETQY
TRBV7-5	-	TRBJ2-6	VRSLDFLGGPGANVLT
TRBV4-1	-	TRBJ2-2	ASSQASPGQGATGELF
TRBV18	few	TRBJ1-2	ASSPRQGATANYGYT
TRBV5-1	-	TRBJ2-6	ASSLLDRRNITSGANVLT
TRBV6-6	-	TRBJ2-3	ASRSGTGPDTQY
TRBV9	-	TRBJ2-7	ASSVAPPGAGPSYEQY
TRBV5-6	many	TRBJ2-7	ASSLWQGSYEQY
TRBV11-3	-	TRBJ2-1	ASSLDPQRGAHNEQF
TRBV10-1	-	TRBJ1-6	ASNRDYNSPLH
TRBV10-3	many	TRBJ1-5	AIHSGQNQPQH
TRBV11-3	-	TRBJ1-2	ASSLGENYGYT
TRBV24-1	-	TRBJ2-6	ATSTGVAGANVLT
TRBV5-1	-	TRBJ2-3	ASSLTGGITDTQY
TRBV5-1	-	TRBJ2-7	ASSATPEAVYYEQY
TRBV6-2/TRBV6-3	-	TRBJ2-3	ASSWWDLAGGDEQADTQY
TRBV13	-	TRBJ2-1	ASSPRNNLYNEQF
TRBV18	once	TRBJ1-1	ASSPPGGRNAF
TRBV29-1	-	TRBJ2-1	SVEEIRGNEQF
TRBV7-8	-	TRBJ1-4	ASSLGLGREKRIEKLF
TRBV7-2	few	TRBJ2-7	ASSVQVSSSYEQY
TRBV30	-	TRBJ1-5	AWSPGQVNQPQH
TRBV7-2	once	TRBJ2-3	ASSLQAGGPSTDTQY